Given below is one T cell receptor (beta chain) in context. Its antigen is undetermined. Arm-PCR with iRepertoire HTBI primers amplified the CDR3 regions for these TCR beta libraries. TCRdb reprocessed the multiplex PCR reads with MiXCR, giving one entry per CDR3 protein. The profile shows approximately 210,000 distinct CDR3 sequences, around 16% of them singletons. The germline V gene has CDR1 ENHRY and CDR2 SYGVKD. The CDR3 covers 15 residues. With 8 bases clipped from V and 5 bases from J, the junction kept 10 bases outside the gene matches. Time point indicated: newly diagnosed GD, antithyroid drugs for less than 3 months. Making the TCR library involved RNA that had been extracted from PBMCs. These data are taken from a study of regulatory T cells in long-lasting Graves disease. Findings of the study overall: Patients with persistent disease shared some 2,900 public clonotypes, outpacing the 966 shared by new patients.

This clonotype was sampled from a female donor with Graves disease. V usage is TRBV10-3 and J usage is TRBJ2-5; 11 bases are shared with TRBD1. The input for sequencing was peripheral blood mononuclear cells (PBMCs), taken at new diagnosis, from a patient treated with antithyroid drugs. The DNA of the CDR3 is TGTGCCATCCAGGACAGGGGGCGGATCGGGGAGACCCAGTACTTC. This codes for CAIQDRGRIGETQYF.